Following are 10 T cell receptor beta chains from one sample sequenced in a study of OX40 agonist ivuxolimab in advanced cancers. Repertoires were generated with immunoSEQ multiplex PCR, while TCRdb's copy carries only in-frame clones and drops some. The sample carries about 80,000 clones, roughly 84% recorded once. The sequencing here drew on CD4+ or CD8+ T cells sorted from blood, taken in a trial of the OX40 agonist ivuxolimab. These TCRs come from an adult with an advanced solid tumor such as melanoma, head and neck, liver or kidney cancer.

The J gene is TRBJ1-2, the V gene TRBV4-1; 11 bases are shared with TRBD1. The V segment lost 2 bases and the J segment 8 bases; nucleotides outside the gene matches: 7. The CDR3 loop spans 15 amino acids. Germline V gene sequence: CDR1 MGHRA, CDR2 YSYEKL. Here the CDR3 reads CASSQPGQGERGYTF. The CDR3 DNA reads TGCGCCAGCAGCCAACCGGGACAGGGGGAACGGGGCTACACCTTC.

J is TRBJ2-5 and V is TRBV27, with TRBD1 as a possible D gene (6 bases). From germline, CDR1 is MNHEY and CDR2 SMNVEV (reference sequence). The CDR3 length is 15 residues. V was shortened by 5 bases and J by 5 bases, with 18 bases between the two germline ends. The CDR3 reads CASSRLNRVRETQYF. DNA for the CDR3: TGTGCCAGCAGTCGACTCAACAGGGTCAGGGAGACCCAGTACTTC.

The chain couples TRBV27 to TRBJ1-5; no reliable D call. CDR3 length: 14 residues. The V end was cut by 5 bases, the J end by 4 bases, with 12 bases between. Germline V gives CDR1 MNHEY, CDR2 SMNVEV (reference sequence). CDR3 loop: CASSTNLVNQPQHF. The CDR3 nucleotides read TGTGCCAGCAGTACCAATTTGGTTAATCAGCCCCAGCATTTT.

The rearrangement joins TRBV19 to TRBJ2-1, with TRBD1 as a possible D gene (5 bases). V gave up 7 bases and J gave up 0 bases, with 13 bases separating them. CDR3 size: 15 residues. Germline CDR1 is LNHDA and CDR2 is SQIVND (reference sequence). CDR3 sequence (DNA): TGTGCCAGTAAATCTGACAGAAACTCCTACAATGAGCAGTTCTTC. It codes for CASKSDRNSYNEQFF.

The rearrangement links TRBV5-4 to TRBJ2-7; no definite D call. The V end lost 5 bases, the J end lost 2 bases, and 14 bases lay between the germline ends. The CDR3 loop spans 14 amino acids. CDR1 SGHNT and CDR2 YYREEE come from the germline V gene (reference sequence). This CDR3 is CASSSLPGTYEQYV. CDR3 in DNA: TGTGCCAGCAGTTCCCTACCTGGGACCTACGAGCAGTACGTC.

J is TRBJ1-5 and V is TRBV23-1; unclear D gene. TRBV23-1 is reported as an ORF; its role is uncertain. The CDR3 covers 15 residues. Trimming took off 8 bases at V and 0 bases at J, with 14 bases between the two ends. The CDR3 DNA is TGCGCCAGCCGATCATCGAGCCATAGCAATCAGCCCCAGCATTTT. This sequence encodes CASRSSSHSNQPQHF.

The chain recombines TRBV27 with TRBJ2-3; D may be TRBD1 or TRBD2 (5 bases each). Germline CDR1 is MNHEY and CDR2 is SMNVEV (reference sequence). Between the trimmed V and J ends, which lost 8 bases and 3 bases, there was a span of 15 bases. This CDR3 has 14 amino acids. The CDR3 here is CASRKGSLTDTQYF. CDR3 DNA sequence: TGTGCCAGCCGCAAGGGGAGTTTGACAGATACGCAGTATTTT.

The chain carries TRBV6-1 and TRBJ2-7; D not resolved. CDR1 and CDR2 from the germline V gene are MNHNS and SASEGT. This CDR3 contains 14 residues. V was shortened by 4 bases and J by 6 bases, with 16 bases between the two germline ends. CDR3 sequence: CASSVIGYESEQYV. The CDR3 DNA reads TGTGCCAGCAGTGTTATAGGGTATGAGTCCGAGCAGTACGTC.

V gene TRBV28 combines with J gene TRBJ2-3, with 10 bases aligning to TRBD2. V lost 5 bases and J lost 4; bases outside the gene matches: 9. Germline-derived CDR1 and CDR2 are MDHEN and SYDVKM. The CDR3 is made up of 16 amino acids. The DNA for the CDR3 is TGTGCCAGCAGTACGCCTAGCGGGAGAGGCGCAGATACGCAGTATTTT. Protein: CASSTPSGRGADTQYF.

The genes are TRBV28 and TRBJ2-7; D is perhaps TRBD1 (5 bases). V lost 4 bases to trimming and J lost 2 bases, with 12 bases between them. Germline CDR1 and CDR2: MDHEN and SYDVKM. This CDR3 spans 14 amino acids. The CDR3 DNA reads TGTGCCAGCAGTTCGGCAGGGTCTGCCTACGAGCAGTACTTC. The encoded protein is CASSSAGSAYEQYF.